This T cell receptor (beta chain) was recorded in a study of blood T cell repertoires in COVID-19. TCRdb's table, derived via immunoSEQ multiplex PCR, lists solely in-frame clones and lacks some. There are 80,000 to 90,000 clones in the sample; around 87% occur only once, and around 5.3% lies in the top ten. Per germline, CDR1 LGHDT and CDR2 YNNKEL (reference sequence). The CDR3 is made up of 15 amino acids. V was clipped by 1 base and J by 4 bases; unmatched bases: 4. The TCR comes from a man in his forties with acute or convalescent COVID-19. Sequencing was carried out using peripheral blood. The chain carries TRBV3-1 (or the pseudogene TRBV3-2) and TRBJ2-5, with 9 bases lining up with TRBD1. CDR3 DNA sequence: TGTGCCAGCAGCCAAGGTACAGGGGGCGGAGAGACCCAGTACTTC. Residues: CASSQGTGGGETQYF.